These 28 T cell receptor beta chains were all obtained from the same sample, sequenced in a study of regulatory T cells in long-lasting Graves disease. Sequencing libraries for TCR beta were prepared with iRepertoire HTBI primers and Arm-PCR of CDR3 regions. TCRdb re-called the multiplex PCR reads with MiXCR, one entry per CDR3 protein. The repertoire has roughly 450,000 distinct CDR3 sequences, 20% to 30% of them found once; the top ten carry roughly 30%. Time point in this sample: persistent/refractory GD, antithyroid drugs over 5 years with positive TRAb. Researchers made the TCR library from RNA that was extracted from PBMCs. The material sequenced was peripheral blood mononuclear cells (PBMCs), taken when the disease was refractory, from a patient treated with antithyroid drugs. The receptors derive from a female donor with Graves disease.

The rearrangement uses TRBV5-1 and TRBJ2-1; TRBD2 matches at 16 bases. The CDR3 length is 15 residues. The germline V gene encodes CDR1 SGHRS and CDR2 YFSETQ. Trimming took 4 bases from V and 10 from J; bases not matched to a gene: 5. In nucleotides, the CDR3 is TGCGCCAGCAGCCACGGGACTAGCGGGGGGGGGGAGCAGTTCTTC. Translated, it gives CASSHGTSGGGEQFF.

At least ten counts were recorded for this clonotype. This chain uses TRBV6-2 or TRBV6-3 with TRBJ2-7, with D uncertain. Germline assignment: CDR1 MNHEY and CDR2 SVGEGT. CDR3 size: 10 residues. The CDR3 protein is CAPRGYEQYF. The CDR3 DNA is TGTGCACCACGTGGCTACGAGCAGTACTTC.

V is TRBV12-3 or TRBV12-4 and J is TRBJ2-5; D might be TRBD2 (6 bases). CDR3 length equals 19 residues. V shed 6 bases and J shed 1 base, with 27 bases lying between them. As DNA, the CDR3 is TGTGCCAGCAGGGGTCTAGCTTGGAGGGCCAACTTATCCCAAGAGACCCAGTACTTC. Translated, it gives CASRGLAWRANLSQETQYF.

As for this clonotype: A much larger clonotype is one base distant, so this may be a read error. The chain is built from TRBV2 and TRBJ1-1; possibly TRBD1 for D (6 bases). From germline, CDR1 is SNHLY and CDR2 FYNNEI. The length of the CDR3 is 15 residues. V was pared by 3 bases and J by 6 bases, with 17 bases between. The CDR3 protein is CASSDPQGLNAEAFF. The CDR3 region has the DNA TGTGCCAGCAGTGACCCGCAGGGGCTTAACGCTGAAGCTTTCTTT. Filled out from reference TRBV2 and TRBJ1-1, the complete variable domain reads EPEVTQTPSHQVTQMGQEVILRCVPISNHLYFYWYRQILGQKVEFLVSFYNNEISEKSEIFDDQFSVERPDGSNFTLKIRSTKLEDSAMYFCASSDPQGLNAEAFFGQGTRLTVV.

The genes are TRBV6-1 and TRBJ2-5; 8 bases align to TRBD2. CDR1 and CDR2 from the germline V gene are MNHNS and SASEGT. CDR3 length: 15 residues. With 6 bases clipped from V and 4 bases from J, the junction kept 10 bases outside the gene matches. The CDR3 DNA reads as TGTGCCAGCAGGCCACTAGCGGTTGGTAGAGAGACCCAGTACTTC. Translation gives CASRPLAVGRETQYF.

Note on this clonotype: One base away lies a much larger clone, so this may be a sequencing read error. The chain employs TRBV2 and TRBJ2-7, with TRBD2 identical over 7 bases. The V and J ends lost 8 bases and 0 bases, in that order; junction bases with no gene match: 10. Germline CDR1 and CDR2: SNHLY and FYNNEI. CDR3 length equals 15 residues. CDR3 residues: CASGGTSADSYEQYF. The CDR3 DNA is TGTGCCAGCGGGGGAACTAGCGCGGACTCCTACGAGCAGTACTTC.

This clonotype was seen repeatedly, ten times or more. V usage is TRBV12-3 or TRBV12-4 and J usage is TRBJ2-5; D is possibly TRBD1 or TRBD2 (5 bases each). The CDR3 runs 14 residues. V shed 6 bases and J shed 5 bases, with 16 bases lying between them. CDR3 sequence (DNA): TGTGCCAGCAGCCCCACCGGGGCCGGGGAGACCCAGTACTTC. It encodes CASSPTGAGETQYF.

This clonotype was counted a few times. The germline gene is not matched at one end of the junction; a read error may be the cause. For the CDR3, the DNA is TGCGCCAGCAGCACGAACACGGGACTATCGATCACTGAAGCTTCCTTT. This gives the protein CASSTNTGLSITEASF. The rearrangement uses TRBV5-1 and TRBJ1-1, with TRBD1 as a possible D gene (5 bases). The CDR3 consists of 16 residues. Germline loops: CDR1 SGHRS, CDR2 YFSETQ.

This clonotype was detected ten times or more. This sequence joins TRBV20-1 and TRBJ1-5; D is perhaps TRBD1 (5 bases). This CDR3 contains 15 residues. V was shortened by 2 bases and J by 0 bases, with 11 bases between the two germline ends. Germline lookup yields CDR1 DFQATT and CDR2 SNEGSKA (reference sequence). CDR3 bases: TGCAGTGCTAGAATGCGGGGGAATAGCAATCAGCCCCAGCATTTT. As protein: CSARMRGNSNQPQHF.

The rearrangement uses TRBV30 and TRBJ2-7; maybe TRBD2 (6 bases). The V gene lost 5 bases and the J gene lost 6 bases, with 14 bases spanning the gap. CDR3 length equals 12 residues. Germline CDR1 GTSNPN, CDR2 SVGIG (reference sequence). The CDR3 coding sequence is TGTGCCTGGGGCCCGGAGGGTGGCGAGCAGTACTTC. It yields the protein CAWGPEGGEQYF.

This clonotype has a count of ten or more. The rearrangement links TRBV28 to TRBJ1-1; the D gene is possibly TRBD1 (5 bases). The CDR3 has 14 amino acids. Germline V CDR1 and CDR2: MDHEN, SYDVKM. V was trimmed by 6 bases and J by 0 bases, leaving 11 bases between them. Here the CDR3 DNA reads TGTGCCAGCAGGGAGGGGCGACTGAACACTGAAGCTTTCTTT. Its protein product is CASREGRLNTEAFF.

There are a few counts of this clonotype. The chain joins TRBV7-2 to TRBJ2-3, with unresolved D. Between the trimmed V and J ends, which lost 2 bases and 3 bases, there was a span of 12 bases. The germline V gene has CDR1 SGHTA and CDR2 FQGNSA. This CDR3 region has 15 residues. In DNA, the CDR3 is TGTGCCAGCAGCTTATCGGCTAGACGGACAGATACGCAGTATTTT. The encoded protein is CASSLSARRTDTQYF.

Concerning this clonotype itself: Given a much more abundant clone one base away, this may be a read error. The chain has TRBV6-1 and TRBJ1-2; 9 bases line up with TRBD1. Germline V gene lookup returns CDR1 MNHNS and CDR2 SASEGT. The CDR3 runs 15 residues. V lost 5 bases to trimming and J lost 6 bases; unmatched junction nucleotides: 10. CDR3 coding DNA: TGTGCCAGCAGTACCCGGACAGGGGCGATGGATGGCTACACCTTC. Protein: CASSTRTGAMDGYTF.

This clonotype was seen at least ten times. V is TRBV20-1 and J is TRBJ2-5; D call uncertain. The germline V gene has CDR1 DFQATT and CDR2 SNEGSKA (reference sequence). The length of the CDR3 is 13 residues. Trimming took off 5 bases at V and 2 bases at J, with 12 bases between the two ends. In DNA form, the CDR3 reads TGCAGTGCTCGTGTCCCGCCTCAAGAGACCCAGTACTTC. This codes for CSARVPPQETQYF.

The V call is TRBV6-1, the J call TRBJ2-2; either TRBD1 or TRBD2 may supply D (5 bases each). The CDR3 contains 14 residues. V lost 5 bases and J 1 base, leaving 8 bases between the germline ends. CDR1 and CDR2 from the germline V gene are MNHNS and SASEGT. The CDR3 sequence: CASSRDQNTGELFF. The CDR3 nucleotides are TGTGCCAGCAGTCGGGACCAGAACACCGGGGAGCTGTTTTTT.

J is TRBJ2-5 and V is TRBV12-3 or TRBV12-4; 12 nucleotides align to TRBD2. The V segment lost 5 bases and the J segment 5 bases; nucleotides outside the gene matches: 9. The CDR3 is 16 residues long. The CDR3 protein is CASSDLAGGPRETQYF. CDR3 nucleotides: TGTGCCAGCAGTGACCTAGCGGGAGGGCCTAGGGAGACCCAGTACTTC.

The table lists this clonotype with many counts. This chain joins TRBV7-2 and TRBJ1-3; D is unresolved. This CDR3 contains 13 residues. CDR1 and CDR2 (germline): SGHTA, FQGNSA. The ends were cut back, 4 bases at V and 0 bases at J, with 4 bases in the middle. CDR3 DNA sequence: TGTGCCAGCAGCTCGGCCTCTGGAAACACCATATATTTT. It translates to CASSSASGNTIYF. The complete variable domain, with remaining parts taken from reference TRBV7-2 and TRBJ1-3, reads GAGVSQSPSNKVTEKGKDVELRCDPISGHTALYWYRQSLGQGLEFLIYFQGNSAPDKSGLPSDRFSAERTGGSVSTLTIQRTQQEDSAVYLCASSSASGNTIYFGEGSWLTVV.

This clonotype was picked up a small number of times. A much larger clone differs from this one at a single base, so this may be a read error. The chain recombines TRBV6-1 with TRBJ1-1; 8 positions match TRBD1. This CDR3 comprises 14 residues. V shed 6 bases and J 1 base; nucleotides not matched to a gene: 4. CDR1 is MNHNS and CDR2 is SASEGT in the germline V gene. CDR3 loop: CASRDGTGNTEAFF. As DNA, the CDR3 is TGTGCCAGCAGAGACGGGACAGGGAACACTGAAGCTTTCTTT.

This clonotype was detected a few times. V usage is TRBV9 and J usage is TRBJ1-3, with TRBD1 matching 7 bases. The CDR3 length is 15 residues. With V trimmed by 2 bases and J by 1 base, 3 bases remained unmatched. Germline V lookup: CDR1 SGDLS, CDR2 YYNGEE. This CDR3 is CASSVRTGSGNTIYF. As DNA, the CDR3 is TGTGCCAGCAGCGTCCGGACAGGATCTGGAAACACCATATATTTT.

This clonotype occurred a few times. This chain links TRBV5-1 with TRBJ1-5; TRBD1 aligns across 12 bases. With 4 bases clipped from V and 7 bases from J, the junction kept 6 bases outside the gene matches. Germline-derived CDR1 and CDR2 are SGHRS and YFSETQ. The CDR3 spans 15 residues. This chain's CDR3 is CASSPGTGGEQPQHF. CDR3 DNA sequence: TGCGCCAGCAGCCCCGGGACAGGGGGCGAACAGCCCCAGCATTTT. Full variable domain (rest looked up from reference TRBV5-1 and TRBJ1-5): KAGVTQTPRYLIKTRGQQVTLSCSPISGHRSVSWYQQTPGQGLQFLFEYFSETQRNKGNFPGRFSGRQFSNSRSEMNVSTLELGDSALYLCASSPGTGGEQPQHFGDGTRLSIL.

This clonotype was observed many times. V is TRBV28 and J is TRBJ2-7, with TRBD1 identical over 8 bases. V dropped 4 bases and J dropped 4; count of bases not matched to a gene: 6. CDR1 MDHEN and CDR2 SYDVKM come from the germline V gene. CDR3 length equals 14 residues. The CDR3 protein is CASSYSGGVYEQYF. The CDR3 nucleotides read TGTGCCAGCAGTTACTCAGGGGGCGTTTACGAGCAGTACTTC.

This clonotype was detected only a few times. V gene TRBV7-9 combines with J gene TRBJ2-7; 14 bases are a match to TRBD2. The ends lost 5 bases at V and 6 bases at J; junction bases unmatched: 6. CDR3 length equals 15 residues. Germline CDR1 SEHNR, CDR2 FQNEAQ (reference sequence). CDR3 loop: CASSATSGRASEQYF. CDR3 bases: TGTGCCAGCAGCGCGACTAGCGGGAGGGCCAGCGAGCAGTACTTC.

This clonotype was seen a few times. The DNA for the CDR3 is TGTGCCAGCAGTTACTCAGGCGGGGGGATTGCGGACACTGAAGCTTTCTTT. Translation gives CASSYSGGGIADTEAFF. The chain uses TRBV6-2 or TRBV6-3 and TRBJ1-1, with a tentative D call TRBD1 (5 bases). Trimming removed 0 bases from V and 3 bases from J, with 17 bases in between. Germline lookup yields CDR1 MNHEY and CDR2 SVGEGT. The CDR3 has 17 amino acids.

In its sample, this clonotype was seen once. The rearrangement uses TRBV9 and TRBJ2-7; the D is unclear. Germline CDR1 reads SGDLS; CDR2 reads YYNGEE. Trimming cost V 0 bases and J 5 bases, with 12 bases left between them. This CDR3 is built from 14 residues. CDR3 region: CASSVGGAAHEQYF. In DNA, the CDR3 is TGTGCCAGCAGCGTAGGGGGTGCCGCCCACGAGCAGTACTTC.

The chain is built from TRBV30 and TRBJ1-1, with D perhaps TRBD1 (5 bases). Germline values: CDR1 GTSNPN, CDR2 SVGIG (reference sequence). Trimming shortened V by 0 bases and J by 1 base, and 12 bases separated the two germline ends. This CDR3 spans 15 amino acids. The CDR3, as DNA: TGTGCCTGGAGTGTATACCCGGGGACGAACACTGAAGCTTTCTTT. This encodes CAWSVYPGTNTEAFF.

This clonotype was counted many times. The rearrangement links TRBV28 to TRBJ2-5; 11 nucleotides match TRBD2. There are 15 residues in the CDR3. From germline, CDR1 is MDHEN and CDR2 SYDVKM. The V segment lost 3 bases and the J segment 1 base; nucleotides outside the gene matches: 1. CDR3: CASSFTSGSQETQYF. The CDR3 region has the DNA TGTGCCAGCAGTTTTACTAGCGGGAGCCAAGAGACCCAGTACTTC. The variable domain in full, with the rest retrieved from reference TRBV28 and TRBJ2-5, is DVKVTQSSRYLVKRTGEKVFLECVQDMDHENMFWYRQDPGLGLRLIYFSYDVKMKEKGDIPEGYSVSREKKERFSLILESASTNQTSMYLCASSFTSGSQETQYFGPGTRLLVL.

This clonotype was observed a few times. The rearrangement links TRBV3-1 to TRBJ2-7, with D tentatively TRBD2 (5 bases). V lost 1 base to trimming and J lost 0 bases, with 10 bases between them. CDR3 length equals 15 residues. Per germline, CDR1 LGHDT and CDR2 YNNKEL (reference sequence). The CDR3 nucleotides are TGTGCCAGCAGCCAAGTCACGGGGAACTCCTACGAGCAGTACTTC. Translating gives CASSQVTGNSYEQYF.

Many counts were recorded for this clonotype. The CDR3 coding sequence is TGTGCCAGCAGTTTTGCGGCTTCCGGGGAGCTGTTTTTT. This sequence encodes CASSFAASGELFF. The chain uses TRBV27 and TRBJ2-2; D gene ambiguous. There are 13 residues in the CDR3. V was trimmed by 3 bases and J by 6 bases, leaving 8 bases between them. CDR1 is MNHEY, CDR2 SMNVEV, per germline (reference sequence).